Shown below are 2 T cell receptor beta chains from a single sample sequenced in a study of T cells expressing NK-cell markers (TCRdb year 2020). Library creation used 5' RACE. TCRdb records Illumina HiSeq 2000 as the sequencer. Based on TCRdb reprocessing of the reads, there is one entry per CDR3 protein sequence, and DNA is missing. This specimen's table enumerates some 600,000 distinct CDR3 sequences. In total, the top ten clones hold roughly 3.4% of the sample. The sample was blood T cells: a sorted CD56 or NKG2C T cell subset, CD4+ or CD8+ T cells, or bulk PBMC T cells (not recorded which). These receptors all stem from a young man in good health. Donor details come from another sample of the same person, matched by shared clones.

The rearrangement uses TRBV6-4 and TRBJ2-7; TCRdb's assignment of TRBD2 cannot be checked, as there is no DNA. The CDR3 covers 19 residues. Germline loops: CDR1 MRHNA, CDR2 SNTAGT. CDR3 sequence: CASSDSTRLAPRDIYEQYF.

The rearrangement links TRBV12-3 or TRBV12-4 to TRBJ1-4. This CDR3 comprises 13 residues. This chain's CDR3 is CASRGNRNEKLFF.